This TCR beta chain was captured by sequencing in a study of regulatory T cells in long-lasting Graves disease. Time point: newly diagnosed GD, antithyroid drugs for less than 3 months. There was RNA extracted from PBMCs, and the TCR library was made from it. Combining iRepertoire HTBI primers with Arm-PCR of CDR3 regions, the authors built TCR beta libraries. TCRdb re-called the multiplex PCR reads with MiXCR, one entry per CDR3 protein. Found here are a few hundred thousand distinct CDR3 sequences, roughly 15% of them singletons; the top ten hold approximately 8%. The CDR3 length is 15 residues. The V and J ends lost 6 bases and 4 bases, in that order; junction bases with no gene match: 10. The V gene's germline CDR1 is LNHDA and CDR2 SQIVND (reference sequence). These sequences were also reported in another study, on T cells in Graves' hyperthyroidism and ophthalmopathy.

The sequencing used peripheral blood mononuclear cells (PBMCs), collected at new diagnosis, from a patient treated with antithyroid drugs. This TCR was recovered from a woman in her forties with Graves disease. The chain recombines TRBV19 with TRBJ2-3; 7 bases agree with TRBD2. The chain's CDR3 is CASRDRAGAADTQYF. CDR3 nucleotide sequence: TGTGCCAGTAGGGATCGGGCGGGAGCGGCAGATACGCAGTATTTT. Variable domain in full (rest from reference TRBV19 and TRBJ2-3): DGGITQSPKYLFRKEGQNVTLSCEQNLNHDAMYWYRQDPGQGLRLIYYSQIVNDFQKGDIAEGYSVSREKKESFPLTVTSAQKNPTAFYLCASRDRAGAADTQYFGPGTRLTVL.